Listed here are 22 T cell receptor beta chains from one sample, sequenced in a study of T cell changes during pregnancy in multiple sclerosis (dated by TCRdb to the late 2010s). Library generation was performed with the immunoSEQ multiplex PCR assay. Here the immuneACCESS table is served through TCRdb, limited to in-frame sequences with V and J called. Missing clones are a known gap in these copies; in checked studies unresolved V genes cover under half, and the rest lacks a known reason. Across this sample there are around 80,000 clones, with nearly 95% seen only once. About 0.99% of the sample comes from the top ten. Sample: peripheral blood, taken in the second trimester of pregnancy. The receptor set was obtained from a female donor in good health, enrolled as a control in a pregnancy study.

CDR3 residues: CASSLTSGPHEQYF. CDR3 nucleotides: TGTGCCAGCAGCTTGACTAGCGGGCCCCACGAGCAGTACTTC. This sequence joins TRBV5-4 and TRBJ2-7, with TRBD2 identical over 9 bases. The germline gives CDR1 SGHNT, CDR2 YYREEE (reference sequence). The junction had 4 bases not matched to a gene; V was cut back by 1 base and J by 5 bases. The CDR3 consists of 14 residues.

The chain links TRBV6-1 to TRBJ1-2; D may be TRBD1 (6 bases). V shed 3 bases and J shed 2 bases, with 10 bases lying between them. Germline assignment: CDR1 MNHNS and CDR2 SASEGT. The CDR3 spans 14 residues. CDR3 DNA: TGTGCCAGCAGTGATTTACAGGGAAACTATGGCTACACCTTC. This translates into CASSDLQGNYGYTF.

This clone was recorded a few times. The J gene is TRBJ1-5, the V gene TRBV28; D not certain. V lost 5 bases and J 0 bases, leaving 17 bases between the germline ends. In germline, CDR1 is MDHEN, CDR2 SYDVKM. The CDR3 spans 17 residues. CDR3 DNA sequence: TGTGCCAGCAGTACCCAAAGGCAGGCCTTTAGCAATCAGCCCCAGCATTTT. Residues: CASSTQRQAFSNQPQHF. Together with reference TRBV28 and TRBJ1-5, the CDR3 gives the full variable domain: DVKVTQSSRYLVKRTGEKVFLECVQDMDHENMFWYRQDPGLGLRLIYFSYDVKMKEKGDIPEGYSVSREKKERFSLILESASTNQTSMYLCASSTQRQAFSNQPQHFGDGTRLSIL.

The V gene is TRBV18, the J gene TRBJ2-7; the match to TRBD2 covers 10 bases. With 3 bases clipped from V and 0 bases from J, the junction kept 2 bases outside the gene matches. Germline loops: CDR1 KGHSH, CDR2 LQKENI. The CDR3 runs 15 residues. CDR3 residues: CASSPSSGGSYEQYF. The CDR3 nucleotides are TGTGCCAGCTCACCGTCTAGCGGGGGCTCCTACGAGCAGTACTTC.

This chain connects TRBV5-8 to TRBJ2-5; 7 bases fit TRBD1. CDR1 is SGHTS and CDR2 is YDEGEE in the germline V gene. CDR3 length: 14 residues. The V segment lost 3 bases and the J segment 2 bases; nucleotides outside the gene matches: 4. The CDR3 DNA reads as TGTGCCAGCAGCTCGGAGACAGGGCAAGAGACCCAGTACTTC. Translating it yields CASSSETGQETQYF.

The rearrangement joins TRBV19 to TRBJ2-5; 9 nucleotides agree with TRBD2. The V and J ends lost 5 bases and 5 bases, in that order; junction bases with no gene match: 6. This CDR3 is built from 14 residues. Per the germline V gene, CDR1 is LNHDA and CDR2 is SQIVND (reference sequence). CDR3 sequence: CASSLAGATETQYF. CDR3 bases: TGTGCCAGTAGTTTAGCGGGAGCGACGGAGACCCAGTACTTC. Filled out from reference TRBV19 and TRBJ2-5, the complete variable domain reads DGGITQSPKYLFRKEGQNVTLSCEQNLNHDAMYWYRQDPGQGLRLIYYSQIVNDFQKGDIAEGYSVSREKKESFPLTVTSAQKNPTAFYLCASSLAGATETQYFGPGTRLLVL.

The CDR3: CASSKQGASYNEQFF. DNA for the CDR3: TGTGCCAGCAGCAAACAGGGGGCCTCCTACAATGAGCAGTTCTTC. J is TRBJ2-1 and V is TRBV11-2, with 9 bases lining up with TRBD1. V was pared by 5 bases and J by 0 bases, with 2 bases of the junction left unmatched. The CDR3 runs 15 residues. The germline gives CDR1 SGHAT, CDR2 FQNNGV.

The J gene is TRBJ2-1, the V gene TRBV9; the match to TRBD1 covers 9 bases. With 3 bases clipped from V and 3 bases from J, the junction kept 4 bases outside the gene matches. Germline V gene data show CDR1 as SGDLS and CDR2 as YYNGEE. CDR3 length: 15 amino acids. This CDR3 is CASSAGQGNYNEQFF. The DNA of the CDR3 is TGTGCCAGCAGCGCAGGACAGGGGAACTACAATGAGCAGTTCTTC.

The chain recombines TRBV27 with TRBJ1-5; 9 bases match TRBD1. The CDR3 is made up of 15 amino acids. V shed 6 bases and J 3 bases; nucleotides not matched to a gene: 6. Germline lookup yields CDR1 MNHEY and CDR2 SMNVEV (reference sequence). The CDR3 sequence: CASRGTGGNNQPQHF. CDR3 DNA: TGTGCCAGCAGAGGTACAGGGGGCAACAATCAGCCCCAGCATTTT.

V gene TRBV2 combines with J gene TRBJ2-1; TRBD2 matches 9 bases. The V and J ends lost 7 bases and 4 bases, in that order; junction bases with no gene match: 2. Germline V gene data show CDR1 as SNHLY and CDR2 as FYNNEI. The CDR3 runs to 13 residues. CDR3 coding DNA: TGTGCCAGCACGGCGGGAGGGTACAATGAGCAGTTCTTC. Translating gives CASTAGGYNEQFF.

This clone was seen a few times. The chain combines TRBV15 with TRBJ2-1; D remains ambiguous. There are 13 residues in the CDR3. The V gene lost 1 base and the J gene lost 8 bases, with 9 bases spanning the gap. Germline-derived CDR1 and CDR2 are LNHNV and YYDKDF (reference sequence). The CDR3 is CATSRAWSDEQFF. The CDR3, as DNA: TGTGCCACCAGCAGAGCGTGGAGCGATGAGCAGTTCTTC.

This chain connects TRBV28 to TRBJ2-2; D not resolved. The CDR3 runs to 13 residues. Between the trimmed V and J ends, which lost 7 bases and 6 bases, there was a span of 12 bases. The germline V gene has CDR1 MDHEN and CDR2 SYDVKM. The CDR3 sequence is CASTVGRSGELFF. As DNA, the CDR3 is TGTGCCAGCACCGTCGGTCGCTCCGGGGAGCTGTTTTTT. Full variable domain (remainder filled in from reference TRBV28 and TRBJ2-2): DVKVTQSSRYLVKRTGEKVFLECVQDMDHENMFWYRQDPGLGLRLIYFSYDVKMKEKGDIPEGYSVSREKKERFSLILESASTNQTSMYLCASTVGRSGELFFGEGSRLTVL.

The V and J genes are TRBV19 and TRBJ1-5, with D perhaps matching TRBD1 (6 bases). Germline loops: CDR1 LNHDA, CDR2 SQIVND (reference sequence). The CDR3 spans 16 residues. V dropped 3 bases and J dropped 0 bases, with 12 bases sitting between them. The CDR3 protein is CASSIRAGDSNQPQHF. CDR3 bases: TGTGCCAGTAGTATTAGGGCAGGGGATAGCAATCAGCCCCAGCATTTT. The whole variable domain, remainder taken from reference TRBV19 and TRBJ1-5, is DGGITQSPKYLFRKEGQNVTLSCEQNLNHDAMYWYRQDPGQGLRLIYYSQIVNDFQKGDIAEGYSVSREKKESFPLTVTSAQKNPTAFYLCASSIRAGDSNQPQHFGDGTRLSIL.

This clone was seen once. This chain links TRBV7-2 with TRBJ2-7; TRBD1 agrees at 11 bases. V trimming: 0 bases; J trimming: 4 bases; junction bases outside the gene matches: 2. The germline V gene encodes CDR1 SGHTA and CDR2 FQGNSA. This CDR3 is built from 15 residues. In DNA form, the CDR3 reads TGTGCCAGCAGCTTAGCGGGGACAGGGGGATACGAGCAGTACTTC. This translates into CASSLAGTGGYEQYF.

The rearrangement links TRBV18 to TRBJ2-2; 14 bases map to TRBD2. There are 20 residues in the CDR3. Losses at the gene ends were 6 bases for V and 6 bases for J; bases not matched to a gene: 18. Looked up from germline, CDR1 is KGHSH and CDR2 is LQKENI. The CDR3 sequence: CASSSTWGTSGREGAGELFF. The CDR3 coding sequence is TGTGCCAGCTCGTCGACCTGGGGGACTAGCGGGAGAGAAGGTGCCGGGGAGCTGTTTTTT.

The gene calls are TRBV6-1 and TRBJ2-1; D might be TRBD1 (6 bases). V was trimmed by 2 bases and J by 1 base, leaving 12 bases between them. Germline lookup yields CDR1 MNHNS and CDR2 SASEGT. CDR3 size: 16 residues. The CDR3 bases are TGTGCCAGCAGTGAAAGGGTCAGGGGATCCTACAATGAGCAGTTCTTC. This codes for CASSERVRGSYNEQFF.

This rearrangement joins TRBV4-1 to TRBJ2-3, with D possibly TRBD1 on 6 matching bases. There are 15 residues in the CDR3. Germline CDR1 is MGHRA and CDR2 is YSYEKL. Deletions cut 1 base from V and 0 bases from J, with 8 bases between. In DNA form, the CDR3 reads TGCGCCAGCAGCCAAGGGGACATCAGCACAGATACGCAGTATTTT. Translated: CASSQGDISTDTQYF.

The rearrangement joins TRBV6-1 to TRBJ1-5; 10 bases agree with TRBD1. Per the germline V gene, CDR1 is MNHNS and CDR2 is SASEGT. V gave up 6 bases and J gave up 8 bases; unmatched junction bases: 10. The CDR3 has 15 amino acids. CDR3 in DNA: TGTGCCAGCAGGGGGACAGGGGATCCTATGGAGCCCCAGCATTTT. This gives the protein CASRGTGDPMEPQHF.

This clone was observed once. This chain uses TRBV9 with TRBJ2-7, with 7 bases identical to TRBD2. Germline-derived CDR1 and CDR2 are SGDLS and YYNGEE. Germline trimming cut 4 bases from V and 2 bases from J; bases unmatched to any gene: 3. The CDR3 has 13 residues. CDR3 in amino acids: CASSHGGTYEQYF. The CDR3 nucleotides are TGTGCCAGCAGCCACGGGGGGACCTACGAGCAGTACTTC.

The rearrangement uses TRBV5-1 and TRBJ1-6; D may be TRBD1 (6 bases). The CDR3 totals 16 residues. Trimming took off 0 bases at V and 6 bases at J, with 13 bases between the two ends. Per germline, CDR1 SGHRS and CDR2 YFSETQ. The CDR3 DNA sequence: TGCGCCAGCAGCTTGGCAGGACAGCGGTCTAATTCACCCCTCCACTTT. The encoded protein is CASSLAGQRSNSPLHF. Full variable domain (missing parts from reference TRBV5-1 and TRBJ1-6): KAGVTQTPRYLIKTRGQQVTLSCSPISGHRSVSWYQQTPGQGLQFLFEYFSETQRNKGNFPGRFSGRQFSNSRSEMNVSTLELGDSALYLCASSLAGQRSNSPLHFGNGTRLTVT.

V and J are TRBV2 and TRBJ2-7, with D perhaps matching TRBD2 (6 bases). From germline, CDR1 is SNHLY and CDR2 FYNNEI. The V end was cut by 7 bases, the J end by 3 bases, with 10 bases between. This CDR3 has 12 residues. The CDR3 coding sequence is TGTGCCAGCACTGGGAGGAGCTACGAGCAGTACTTC. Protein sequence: CASTGRSYEQYF.

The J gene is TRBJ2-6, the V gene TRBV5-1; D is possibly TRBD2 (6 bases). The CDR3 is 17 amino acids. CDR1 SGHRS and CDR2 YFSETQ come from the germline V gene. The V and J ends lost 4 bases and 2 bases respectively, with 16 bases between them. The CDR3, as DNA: TGCGCCAGCAGCAGCCCTCCGGGGGATACTGGGGCCAACGTCCTGACTTTC. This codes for CASSSPPGDTGANVLTF.